These 9 T cell receptor beta chains were sequenced from one sample in a study of blood T cells in healthy people across ages (dated by TCRdb to the mid-2010s). Receptor amplification or capture employed 5' RACE. Instrument used: Illumina HiSeq 2500. The second PCR ran for about 7 to 11 cycles and used a J-beta primer mix along with a sample-barcoded 5' primer. TCRdb trimmed the raw reads at Q25, called clones with MiXCR and kept productive beta chains. A single entry per CDR3 protein holds the most common genes and DNA from its merged rows. A total of hundreds of thousands of distinct CDR3 sequences appear in this sample, less than 25% of them only once. Of the sample, roughly 9.4% is held by the ten largest clones. These same data were also listed under a study on T cells of mothers and their children.

Sample: blood. All receptors derive from a boy aged 5-17 years in good health.

This clonotype appeared a few times. J is TRBJ1-2 and V is TRBV12-3 or TRBV12-4; 11 bases fit TRBD1. V gave up 4 bases and J gave up 5 bases; unmatched junction bases: 3. The CDR3 spans 14 residues. CDR3 nucleotides: TGTGCCAGCAGTTGGACAGGGGGCTTTTATGGCTACACCTTC. It translates to CASSWTGGFYGYTF.

This clonotype showed up just a few times. The V gene is TRBV4-3, the J gene TRBJ1-3; the D is unclear. The CDR3 consists of 13 residues. V was shortened by 0 bases and J by 3 bases, with 3 bases between the two germline ends. Germline V gene data show CDR1 as LGHNA and CDR2 as YSLEER. In DNA form, the CDR3 reads TGCGCCAGCAGCCAAGATGGTGGAAACACCATATATTTT. Translated: CASSQDGGNTIYF.

This clonotype was counted a few times. The chain employs TRBV7-3 and TRBJ2-5; TRBD2 aligns across 13 bases. V lost 5 bases and J lost 5; bases outside the gene matches: 11. Germline CDR1 reads SGHTA; CDR2 reads FQGTGA. The CDR3 contains 17 residues. DNA of the CDR3: TGTGCCAGCAGCGTAGGACTAGCGGGGGTAGCCTTGGAGACCCAGTACTTC. Translation: CASSVGLAGVALETQYF.

This clonotype has only a few counts. The chain joins TRBV28 to TRBJ2-5; TRBD2 matches 13 bases. The better agreement between TRBJ2-1 and the DNA end casts doubt on the J call. The germline CDR1 and CDR2 sequences are MDHEN and SYDVKM. The CDR3 contains 16 residues. The CDR3 sequence is CASRRLAGGRDNEQFF. The CDR3 coding sequence is TGTGCCAGCAGGCGACTAGCGGGAGGAAGAGACAATGAGCAGTTCTTC.

The chain uses TRBV29-1 and TRBJ2-1, with 12 positions matching TRBD2. This CDR3 spans 14 amino acids. J lost 5 bases, V lost 4 bases, and 3 bases had no gene match. Germline V gene data show CDR1 as SQVTM and CDR2 as ANQGSEA. The CDR3 loop is CSVVTSGGNNEQFF. In DNA form, the CDR3 reads TGCAGCGTTGTGACTAGCGGGGGTAACAATGAGCAGTTCTTC.

This chain connects TRBV14 to TRBJ2-3; D is unclear. The CDR3 extends over 12 amino acids. V was clipped by 3 bases and J by 7 bases, with 8 bases between them. CDR1 is SGHDN, CDR2 FVKESK, per germline. CDR3 DNA sequence: TGTGCCAGCAGCCAGGTCGGTCATACGCAGTATTTT. Its protein is CASSQVGHTQYF.

In this sample, this clonotype turned up a few times. CDR3 in amino acids: CASSDNNREQYF. In DNA form, the CDR3 reads TGTGCCAGCAGTGATAACAACAGGGAGCAGTACTTC. This rearrangement joins TRBV6-2 or TRBV6-3 to TRBJ2-7, with a possible D match to TRBD1 (5 bases). Germline V gene data show CDR1 as MNHEY and CDR2 as SVGEGT. This CDR3 region has 12 residues. V lost 5 bases, J lost 7 bases, and 12 bases lay in between.

This clonotype was recorded at least ten times. The V call is TRBV29-1, the J call TRBJ2-5; a weak D match, TRBD2 (7 bases). Germline V CDR1 and CDR2: SQVTM, ANQGSEA. Deletions cut 7 bases from V and 2 bases from J, with 17 bases between. CDR3 length equals 14 residues. The CDR3 DNA reads as TGCAGCGCCGTAGGGGGGGTCAAGCAAGAGACCCAGTACTTC. Translated: CSAVGGVKQETQYF.

Comments on this clonotype: The germline gene is not matched at one end of the junction; a read error may be the cause. The rearrangement uses TRBV9 and TRBJ2-5; D may be TRBD2 (5 bases). The CDR3 is 13 amino acids. Germline V gene data show CDR1 as SGDLS and CDR2 as YYNGEE. The CDR3 loop is CVSSSPLAETQYF. The CDR3 nucleotides read TGTGTCAGCAGCTCCCCGCTAGCAGAGACCCAGTACTTC.